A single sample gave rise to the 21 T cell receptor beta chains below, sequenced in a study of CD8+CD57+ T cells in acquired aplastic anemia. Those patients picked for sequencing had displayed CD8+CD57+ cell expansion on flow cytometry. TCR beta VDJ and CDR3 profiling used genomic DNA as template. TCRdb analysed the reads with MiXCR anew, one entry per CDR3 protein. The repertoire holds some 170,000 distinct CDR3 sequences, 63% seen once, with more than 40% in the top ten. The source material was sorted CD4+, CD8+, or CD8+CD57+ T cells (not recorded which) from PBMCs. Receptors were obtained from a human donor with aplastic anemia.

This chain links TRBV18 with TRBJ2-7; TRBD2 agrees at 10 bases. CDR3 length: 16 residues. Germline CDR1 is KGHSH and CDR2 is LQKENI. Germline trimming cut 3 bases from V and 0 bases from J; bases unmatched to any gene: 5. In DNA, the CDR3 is TGTGCCAGCTCACCTTTCCTAGCGGGAGACTCCTACGAGCAGTACTTC. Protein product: CASSPFLAGDSYEQYF.

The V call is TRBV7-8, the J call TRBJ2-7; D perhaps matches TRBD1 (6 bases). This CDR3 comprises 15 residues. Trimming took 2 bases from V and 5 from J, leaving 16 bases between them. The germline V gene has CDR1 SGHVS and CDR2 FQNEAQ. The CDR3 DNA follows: TGTGCCAGCAGCTTAAGGACAGTGTCGGTCAACGAGCAGTACTTC. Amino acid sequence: CASSLRTVSVNEQYF.

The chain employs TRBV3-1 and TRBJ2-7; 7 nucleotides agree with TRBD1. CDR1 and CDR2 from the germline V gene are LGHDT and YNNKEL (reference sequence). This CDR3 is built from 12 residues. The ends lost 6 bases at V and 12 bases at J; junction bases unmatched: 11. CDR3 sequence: CASSSTGSSPYF. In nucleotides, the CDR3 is TGTGCCAGCAGTTCGACAGGGAGTTCGCCGTACTTC.

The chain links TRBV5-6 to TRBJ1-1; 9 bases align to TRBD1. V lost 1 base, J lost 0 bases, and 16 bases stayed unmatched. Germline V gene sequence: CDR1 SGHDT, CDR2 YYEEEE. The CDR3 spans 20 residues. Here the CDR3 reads CASSLRKGQGWGDMNTEAFF. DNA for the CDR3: TGTGCCAGCAGCTTGAGGAAGGGACAGGGTTGGGGAGACATGAACACTGAAGCTTTCTTT. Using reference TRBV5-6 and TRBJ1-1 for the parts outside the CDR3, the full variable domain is DAGVTQSPTHLIKTRGQQVTLRCSPKSGHDTVSWYQQALGQGPQFIFQYYEEEERQRGNFPDRFSGHQFPNYSSELNVNALLLGDSALYLCASSLRKGQGWGDMNTEAFFGQGTRLTVV.

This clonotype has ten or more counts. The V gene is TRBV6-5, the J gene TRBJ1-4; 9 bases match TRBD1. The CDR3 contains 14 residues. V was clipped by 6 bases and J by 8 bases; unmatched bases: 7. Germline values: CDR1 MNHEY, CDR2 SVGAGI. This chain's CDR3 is CASSRTGEGEKLFF. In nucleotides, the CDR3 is TGTGCCAGCAGCCGGACAGGGGAAGGCGAAAAACTGTTTTTT.

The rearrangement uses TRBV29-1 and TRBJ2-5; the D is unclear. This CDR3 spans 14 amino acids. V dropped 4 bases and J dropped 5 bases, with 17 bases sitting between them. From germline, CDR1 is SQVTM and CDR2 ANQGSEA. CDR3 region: CSVGSDASGETQYF. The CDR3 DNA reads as TGCAGCGTTGGGTCGGACGCGTCAGGCGAGACCCAGTACTTC.

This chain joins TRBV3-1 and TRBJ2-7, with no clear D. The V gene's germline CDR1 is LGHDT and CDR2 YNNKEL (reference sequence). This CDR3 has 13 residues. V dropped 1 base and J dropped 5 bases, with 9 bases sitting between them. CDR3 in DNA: TGTGCCAGCAGCCAAGTCTTTGGTCACGAGCAGTACTTC. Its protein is CASSQVFGHEQYF.

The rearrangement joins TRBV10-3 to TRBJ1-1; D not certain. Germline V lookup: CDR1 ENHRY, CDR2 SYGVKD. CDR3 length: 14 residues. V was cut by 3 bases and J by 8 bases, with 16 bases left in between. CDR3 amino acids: CAISDSGATLEAFF. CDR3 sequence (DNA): TGTGCCATCAGTGACAGTGGCGCTACACTCGAAGCTTTCTTT.

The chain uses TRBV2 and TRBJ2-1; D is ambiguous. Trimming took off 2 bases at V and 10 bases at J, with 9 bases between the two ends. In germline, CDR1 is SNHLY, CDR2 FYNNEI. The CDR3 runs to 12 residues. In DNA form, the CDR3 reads TGTGCCAGCAGTGAAAGGTGGCGGGAGCAGTTCTTC. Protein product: CASSERWREQFF.

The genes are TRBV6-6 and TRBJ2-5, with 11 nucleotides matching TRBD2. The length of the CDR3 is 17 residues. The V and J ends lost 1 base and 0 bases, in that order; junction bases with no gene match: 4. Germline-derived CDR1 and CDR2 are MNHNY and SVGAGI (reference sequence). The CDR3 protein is CASSYYRLAGNQETQYF. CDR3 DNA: TGTGCCAGCAGTTACTACCGACTAGCGGGGAACCAAGAGACCCAGTACTTC.

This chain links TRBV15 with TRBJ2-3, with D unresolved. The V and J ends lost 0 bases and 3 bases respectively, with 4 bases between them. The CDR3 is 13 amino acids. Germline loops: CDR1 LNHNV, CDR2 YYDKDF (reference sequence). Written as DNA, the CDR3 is TGTGCCACCAGCAGAGAAAGAACAGATACGCAGTATTTT. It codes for CATSRERTDTQYF. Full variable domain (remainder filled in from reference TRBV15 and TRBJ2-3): DAMVIQNPRYQVTQFGKPVTLSCSQTLNHNVMYWYQQKSSQAPKLLFHYYDKDFNNEADTPDNFQSRRPNTSFCFLDIRSPGLGDTAMYLCATSRERTDTQYFGPGTRLTVL.

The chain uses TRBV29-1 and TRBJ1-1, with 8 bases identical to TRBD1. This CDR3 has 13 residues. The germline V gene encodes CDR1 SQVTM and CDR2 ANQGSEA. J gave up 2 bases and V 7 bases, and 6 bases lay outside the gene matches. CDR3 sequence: CSARTGINTEAFF. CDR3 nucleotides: TGCAGCGCCCGGACAGGGATAAACACTGAAGCTTTCTTT.

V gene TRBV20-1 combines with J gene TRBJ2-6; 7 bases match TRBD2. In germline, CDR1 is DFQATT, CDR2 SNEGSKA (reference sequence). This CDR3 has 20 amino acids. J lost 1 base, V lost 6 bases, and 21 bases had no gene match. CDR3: CSAWTPETGLSSSGANVLTF. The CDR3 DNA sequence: TGCAGTGCGTGGACACCTGAAACGGGACTAAGTTCTTCTGGGGCCAACGTCCTGACTTTC.

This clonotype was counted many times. In DNA, the CDR3 is TGTGCCAGCAGCGTAGGACAAGGGAGGCCTGGAAACACCATATATTTT. Translated, it gives CASSVGQGRPGNTIYF. V and J are TRBV5-6 and TRBJ1-3; D possibly corresponds to TRBD1 (5 bases). The CDR3 totals 16 residues. Looked up from germline, CDR1 is SGHDT and CDR2 is YYEEEE. V was shortened by 4 bases and J by 2 bases, with 16 bases between the two germline ends. The whole variable domain, remainder taken from reference TRBV5-6 and TRBJ1-3, is DAGVTQSPTHLIKTRGQQVTLRCSPKSGHDTVSWYQQALGQGPQFIFQYYEEEERQRGNFPDRFSGHQFPNYSSELNVNALLLGDSALYLCASSVGQGRPGNTIYFGEGSWLTVV.

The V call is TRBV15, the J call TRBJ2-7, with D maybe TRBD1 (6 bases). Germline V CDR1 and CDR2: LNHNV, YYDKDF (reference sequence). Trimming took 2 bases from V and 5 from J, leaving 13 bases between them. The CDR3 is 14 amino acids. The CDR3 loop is CATSRRTAFHEQYF. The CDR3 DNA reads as TGTGCCACCAGCAGACGGACAGCCTTCCACGAGCAGTACTTC.

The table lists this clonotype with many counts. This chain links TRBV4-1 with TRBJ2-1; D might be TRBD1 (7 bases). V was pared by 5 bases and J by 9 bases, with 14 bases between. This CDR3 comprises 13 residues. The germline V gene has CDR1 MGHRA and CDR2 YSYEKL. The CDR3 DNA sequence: TGCGCCAGCAGCTTCCCAGGGGGGTTTGAGCAGTTCTTC. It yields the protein CASSFPGGFEQFF.

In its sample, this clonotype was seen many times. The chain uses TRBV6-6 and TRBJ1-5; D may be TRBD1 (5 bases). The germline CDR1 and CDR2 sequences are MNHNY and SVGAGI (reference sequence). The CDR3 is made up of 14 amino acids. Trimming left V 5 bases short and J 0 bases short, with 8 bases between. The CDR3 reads CASSGTFSNQPQHF. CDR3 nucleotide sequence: TGTGCCAGCAGTGGGACTTTTAGCAATCAGCCCCAGCATTTT.

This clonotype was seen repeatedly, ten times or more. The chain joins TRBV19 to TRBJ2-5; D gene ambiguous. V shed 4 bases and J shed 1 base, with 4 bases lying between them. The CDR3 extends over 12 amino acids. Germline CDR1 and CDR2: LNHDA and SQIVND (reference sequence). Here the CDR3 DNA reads TGTGCCAGTAGTAACAGCCAAGAGACCCAGTACTTC. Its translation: CASSNSQETQYF.

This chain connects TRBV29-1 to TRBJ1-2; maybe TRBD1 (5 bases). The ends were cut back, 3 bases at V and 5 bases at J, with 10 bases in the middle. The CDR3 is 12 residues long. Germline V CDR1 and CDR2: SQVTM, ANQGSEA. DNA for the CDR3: TGCAGCGTTGACAAGGGGAAGTATGGCTACACCTTC. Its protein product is CSVDKGKYGYTF.

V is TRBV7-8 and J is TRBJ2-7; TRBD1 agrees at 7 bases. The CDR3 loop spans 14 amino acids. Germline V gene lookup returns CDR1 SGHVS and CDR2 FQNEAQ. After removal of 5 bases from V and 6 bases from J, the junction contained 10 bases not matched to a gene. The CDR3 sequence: CASSPKGARGEQYF. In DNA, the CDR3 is TGTGCCAGCAGCCCAAAGGGGGCGCGAGGCGAGCAGTACTTC.

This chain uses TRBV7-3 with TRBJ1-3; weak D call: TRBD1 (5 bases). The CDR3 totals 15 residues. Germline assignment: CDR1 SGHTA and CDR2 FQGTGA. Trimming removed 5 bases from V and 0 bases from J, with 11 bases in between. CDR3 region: CASSNDSFSGNTIYF. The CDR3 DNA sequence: TGTGCCAGCAGCAATGACAGTTTCTCTGGAAACACCATATATTTT.